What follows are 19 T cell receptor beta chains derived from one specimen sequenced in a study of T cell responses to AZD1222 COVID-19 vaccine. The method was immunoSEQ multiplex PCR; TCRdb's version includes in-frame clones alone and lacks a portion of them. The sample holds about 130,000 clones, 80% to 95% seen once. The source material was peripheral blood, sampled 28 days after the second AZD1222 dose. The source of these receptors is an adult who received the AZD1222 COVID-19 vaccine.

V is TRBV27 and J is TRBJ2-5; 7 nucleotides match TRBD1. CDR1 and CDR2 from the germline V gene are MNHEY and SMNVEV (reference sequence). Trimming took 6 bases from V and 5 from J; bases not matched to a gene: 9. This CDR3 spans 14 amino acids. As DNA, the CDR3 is TGTGCCAGCAGCAAGAGACAGGGCGGGGAGACCCAGTACTTC. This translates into CASSKRQGGETQYF.

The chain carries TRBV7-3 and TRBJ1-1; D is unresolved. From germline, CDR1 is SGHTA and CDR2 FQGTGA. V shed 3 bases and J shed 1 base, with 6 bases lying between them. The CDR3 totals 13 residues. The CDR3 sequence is CASSFWSNTEAFF. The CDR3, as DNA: TGTGCCAGCAGCTTTTGGTCGAACACTGAAGCTTTCTTT.

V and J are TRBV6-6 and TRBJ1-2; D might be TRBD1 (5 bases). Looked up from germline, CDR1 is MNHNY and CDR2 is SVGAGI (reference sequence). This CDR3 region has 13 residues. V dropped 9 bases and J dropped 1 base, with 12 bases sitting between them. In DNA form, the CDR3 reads TGTGCCAGTGGCCCGGGACTTAACTATGGCTACACCTTC. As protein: CASGPGLNYGYTF.

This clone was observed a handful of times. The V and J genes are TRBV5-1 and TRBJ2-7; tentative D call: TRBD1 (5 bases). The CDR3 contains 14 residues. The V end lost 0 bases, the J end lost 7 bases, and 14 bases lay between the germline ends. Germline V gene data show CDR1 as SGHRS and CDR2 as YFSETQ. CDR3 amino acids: CASSLALGQGEQYF. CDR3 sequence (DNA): TGCGCCAGCAGCTTGGCGTTAGGGCAGGGTGAGCAGTACTTC.

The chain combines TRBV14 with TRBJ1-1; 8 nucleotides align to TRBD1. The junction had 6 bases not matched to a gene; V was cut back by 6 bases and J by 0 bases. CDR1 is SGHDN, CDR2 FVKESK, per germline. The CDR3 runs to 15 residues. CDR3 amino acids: CASRRQGTMNTEAFF. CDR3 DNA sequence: TGTGCCAGCAGACGACAGGGGACCATGAACACTGAAGCTTTCTTT.

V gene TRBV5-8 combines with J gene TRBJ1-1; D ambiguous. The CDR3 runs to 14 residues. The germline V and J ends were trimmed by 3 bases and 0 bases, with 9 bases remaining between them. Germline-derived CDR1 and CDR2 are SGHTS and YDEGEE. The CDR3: CASSSEAMNTEAFF. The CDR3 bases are TGTGCCAGCAGCTCGGAGGCAATGAACACTGAAGCTTTCTTT.

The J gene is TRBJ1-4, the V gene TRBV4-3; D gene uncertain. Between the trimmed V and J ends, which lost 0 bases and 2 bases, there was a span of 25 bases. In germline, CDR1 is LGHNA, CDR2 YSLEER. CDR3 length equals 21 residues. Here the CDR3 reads CASSQDYRKVATRTTNEKLFF. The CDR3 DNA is TGCGCCAGCAGCCAAGATTATAGGAAAGTGGCCACCCGGACCACTAATGAAAAACTGTTTTTT.

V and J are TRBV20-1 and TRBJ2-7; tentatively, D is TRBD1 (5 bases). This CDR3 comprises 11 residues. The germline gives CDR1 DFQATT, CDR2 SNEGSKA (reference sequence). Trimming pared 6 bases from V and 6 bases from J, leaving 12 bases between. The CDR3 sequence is CSATQGGEQYF. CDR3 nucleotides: TGCAGTGCGACGCAGGGTGGCGAGCAGTACTTC.

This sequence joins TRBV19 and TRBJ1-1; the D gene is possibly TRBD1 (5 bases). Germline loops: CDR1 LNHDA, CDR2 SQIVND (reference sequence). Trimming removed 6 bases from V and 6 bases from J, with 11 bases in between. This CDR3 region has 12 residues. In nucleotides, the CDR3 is TGTGCCAGTAGGCAGGGTTTTGCTGAAGCTTTCTTT. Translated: CASRQGFAEAFF. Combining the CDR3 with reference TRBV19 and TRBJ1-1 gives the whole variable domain DGGITQSPKYLFRKEGQNVTLSCEQNLNHDAMYWYRQDPGQGLRLIYYSQIVNDFQKGDIAEGYSVSREKKESFPLTVTSAQKNPTAFYLCASRQGFAEAFFGQGTRLTVV.

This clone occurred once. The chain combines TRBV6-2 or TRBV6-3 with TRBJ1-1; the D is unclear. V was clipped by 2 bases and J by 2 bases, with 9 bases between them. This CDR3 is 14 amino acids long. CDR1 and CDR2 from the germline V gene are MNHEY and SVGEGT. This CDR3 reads CASSYGRTNTEAFF. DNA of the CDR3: TGTGCCAGCAGTTACGGACGTACCAACACTGAAGCTTTCTTT.

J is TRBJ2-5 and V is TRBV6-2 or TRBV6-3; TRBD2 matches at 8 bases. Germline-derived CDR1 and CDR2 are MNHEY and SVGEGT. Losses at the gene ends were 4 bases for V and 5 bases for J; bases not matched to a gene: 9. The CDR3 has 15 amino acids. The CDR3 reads CASSSQAGGRETQYF. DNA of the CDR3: TGTGCCAGCAGTTCCCAGGCGGGGGGCCGGGAGACCCAGTACTTC.

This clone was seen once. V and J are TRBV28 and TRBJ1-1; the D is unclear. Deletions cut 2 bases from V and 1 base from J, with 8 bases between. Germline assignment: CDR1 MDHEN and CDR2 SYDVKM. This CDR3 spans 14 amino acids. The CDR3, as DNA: TGTGCCAGCAGTTTACCCACAGCGAACACTGAAGCTTTCTTT. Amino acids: CASSLPTANTEAFF.

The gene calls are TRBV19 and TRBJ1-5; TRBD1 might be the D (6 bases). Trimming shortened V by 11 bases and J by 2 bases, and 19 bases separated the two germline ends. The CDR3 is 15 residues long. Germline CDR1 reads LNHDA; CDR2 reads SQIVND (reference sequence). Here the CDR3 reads CAARGGNEGNQPQHF. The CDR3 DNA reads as TGTGCCGCCCGAGGGGGGAATGAGGGCAATCAGCCCCAGCATTTT.

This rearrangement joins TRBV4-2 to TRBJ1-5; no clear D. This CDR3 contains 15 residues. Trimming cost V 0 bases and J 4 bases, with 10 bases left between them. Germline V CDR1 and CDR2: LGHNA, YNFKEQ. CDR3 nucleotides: TGTGCCAGCAGCCAAGATTTGCAGACGAATCAGCCCCAGCATTTT. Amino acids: CASSQDLQTNQPQHF.

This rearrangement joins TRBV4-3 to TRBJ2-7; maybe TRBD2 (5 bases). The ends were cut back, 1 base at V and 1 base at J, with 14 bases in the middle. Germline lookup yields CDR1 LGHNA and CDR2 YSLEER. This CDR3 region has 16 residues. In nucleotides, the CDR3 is TGCGCCAGCAGCCAAGTCGCAGGAGGCAATTCCTACGAGCAGTACTTC. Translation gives CASSQVAGGNSYEQYF.

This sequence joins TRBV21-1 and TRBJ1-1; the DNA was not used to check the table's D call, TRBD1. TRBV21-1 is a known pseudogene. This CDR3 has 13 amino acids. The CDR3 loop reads CASSKGLQAEAFF. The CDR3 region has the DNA TGTGCCAGCAGCAAAGGATTGCAGGCCGAAGCTTTCTTT.

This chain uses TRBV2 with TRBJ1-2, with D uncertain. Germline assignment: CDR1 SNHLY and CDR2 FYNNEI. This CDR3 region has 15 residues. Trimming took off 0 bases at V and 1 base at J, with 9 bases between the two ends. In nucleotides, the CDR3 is TGTGCCAGCAGTGAAGCAGGTTGGGATAACTATGGCTACACCTTC. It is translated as CASSEAGWDNYGYTF.

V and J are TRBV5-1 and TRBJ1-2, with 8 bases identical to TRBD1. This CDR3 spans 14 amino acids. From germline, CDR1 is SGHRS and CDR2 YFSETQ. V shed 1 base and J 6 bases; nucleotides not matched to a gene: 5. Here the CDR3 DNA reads TGCGCCAGCAGCTTGATTGGGACAGGCAATGGCTACACCTTC. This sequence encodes CASSLIGTGNGYTF.

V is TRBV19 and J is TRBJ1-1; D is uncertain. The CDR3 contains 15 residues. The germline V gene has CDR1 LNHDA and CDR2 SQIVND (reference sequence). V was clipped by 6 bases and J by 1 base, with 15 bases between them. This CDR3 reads CASRGLKGPNTEAFF. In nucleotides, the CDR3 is TGTGCCAGTAGGGGGTTGAAAGGACCGAACACTGAAGCTTTCTTT. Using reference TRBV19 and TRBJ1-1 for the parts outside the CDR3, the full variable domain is DGGITQSPKYLFRKEGQNVTLSCEQNLNHDAMYWYRQDPGQGLRLIYYSQIVNDFQKGDIAEGYSVSREKKESFPLTVTSAQKNPTAFYLCASRGLKGPNTEAFFGQGTRLTVV.